The entry below describes one TCR beta chain. Its specific antigen is unknown. This specimen comes from a study of CXCR3-negative and CXCR3-positive naive CD8 T cells (dated by TCRdb to between 2018 and 2021). Background on the whole study: In total, roughly 140 million TRB reads were obtained, which works out to roughly 1.5 +/- 0.3 million reads per library. Diversity and physicochemical repertoire analyses were performed on about a dozen donors pooled from two independent experiments. For the TRBV-TRBJ cluster analysis, the naive subsets came from about five donors, while the memory cells came from 3 donors. Overall study outcomes, separate from this receptor: Surface CD5, linked to self-reactivity in mice, was comparable between naive subsets; TCR interaction strength was therefore also inferred from TRB CDR3 physicochemical properties. Similar TRBV-TRBJ usage was shown by naive CXCR3-negative and CXCR3-positive cells from the same donor, whereas distinct patterns were shown by memory cells. Both naive subsets had comparably high repertoire diversity, while memory CD8+ T cells had much lower repertoire diversity. Because CXCR3 expression was partially decreased after cryopreservation, freshly isolated PBMCs were used for most assays. Compared with CXCR3-negative naive cells, CXCR3-positive naive cells had TRB CDR3s with higher hydrophobicity (lower Kidera factor 4), lower energy, and higher strength and volume indices.

Sequencing instrument: NextSeq 550. The Human TCR Profiling Kit (MiLaboratory) was used to prepare UMI-labeled 5' RACE TRB cDNA libraries. The full amount of extracted RNA was used for cDNA synthesis, and the full amount of resulting cDNA was used for PCR amplification. Libraries were prepared in parallel with an identical number of PCR cycles. Turning to the authors' computational methods: With a requirement of at least two reads per UMI, MIGEC and MiXCR extracted about 50,000 +/- 10,000 unique UMI-labeled TRB cDNA molecules per library. On average, roughly 40,000 +/- 10,000 functional in-frame TRB CDR3 nucleotide clonotypes lacking stop codons were found per library. After downsampling to 5000 UMI-labeled TRB molecules per sample, diversity metrics, including normalized Shannon-Wiener and Chao1, were computed in VDJtools. VDJtools was used to calculate clonotype-size-weighted physicochemical properties of the central five CDR3 residues, namely interaction energy, strength, volume and Kidera factor 4. After reprocessing by TCRdb, each CDR3 protein sequence is one entry, and no DNA is given. These V and J calls are TCRdb output, not the study's own analysis. The sample table records 84,000 or so distinct CDR3 sequences. Of the sample, about 0.62% falls within the top ten clones.

Each CD8+ T cell subset was flow-sorted in triplicate, and some 310,000 cells per subset were placed directly into RLT lysis buffer. To exclude memory contaminants, naive CD8+ T cells were stringently defined as CD45RO-CCR7+CD27+CD95-. Standard density gradient centrifugation was used to isolate peripheral blood mononuclear cells from buffy coats. A FACSAria III was used to flow-sort naive CD8+ T cells into CXCR3-negative and CXCR3-positive populations. An RNeasy Mini Kit was used to extract total RNA from the sorted cells. CDR3 length: 18 amino acids, cysteine to phenylalanine. The protein alone is recorded here. CDR1 MGHRA and CDR2 YSYEKL were looked up in the germline V gene.

The sequence joins TRBV4-1 to TRBJ1-1; without DNA, the TCRdb call of TRBD1 cannot be checked. The sequenced sample was naive CXCR3+ CD8+ T cells from blood. This sample's cell subset or site label indicates: CD45RO-CCR7+CD27+CD95- naive CD8+ T cells expressing CXCR3 (TNR3+). The clonotype was recovered from a human donor in good health. Some clones in this sample may be carry-over from other donors' samples. The encoded CDR3 is CASSQDPPFEGDNTEAFF.